The entry that follows covers one T cell receptor beta chain sequence. Its antigen has not been determined. Nothing much larger sits one base from this clone, and base qualities are not available. The sample is drawn from a study of T cells after yellow fever vaccination (dated by TCRdb to between 2018 and 2020). A note on the overall study: Libraries from fractions with low cell numbers were prepared with the SMART-Seq v4 Ultra Low Input RNA kit. Bulk PBMC replicates and cell subsets were isolated from blood drawn at multiple timepoints before and after both primary and secondary immunization. To follow T-cell clones before and after both primary and booster YFV17D yellow fever vaccination, bulk TCR alpha and beta repertoires underwent longitudinal sequencing. Two healthy male donors made up the cohort, one aged 18 to 30 years and the other aged 30 to 40 years.

The meaning of the sample's treatment or condition label: live attenuated yellow fever vaccine strain. A standard Ficoll-Paque protocol was used to isolate PBMCs from peripheral blood. CD4 and CD8 T-cell fractions were isolated with Dynabeads CD4 and CD8 positive selection kits. RNA was extracted with TriZol from bulk PBMCs, CD4 and CD8 fractions, and dextramer-positive and dextramer-negative fractions. Sequencing was carried out with an Illumina NovaSeq 6000. TCR cDNA was synthesized by 5'RACE template switching, which introduced a universal primer site and unique molecular identifiers. Priming of cDNA synthesis was performed from both the TCR alpha and TCR beta constant segments. Library amplification involved two PCR steps, and the second step added sample barcodes and sequencing adapters. Sequencing of libraries was performed on Illumina HiSeq 2500 (2x100 bp) or NovaSeq (2x150 bp). The original methods were these. Demultiplexing of reads and collapsing into UMI consensus sequences were performed with MIGEC, and V(D)J alignment was carried out with MiXCR. Using edgeR on replicate PBMC samples, clonotypes were called vaccine-responding if FDR was below 0.01 and the log2 fold change was above 5 up to day 15. CD4 or CD8 identity was assigned to each bulk clonotype according to whether the clonotype was present at higher abundance in the sequenced CD4 repertoire or the sequenced CD8 repertoire. TCRdb applied fastp at Q25 and MiXCR to the public reads, then kept only in-frame beta chains. Identical CDR3 proteins give one entry, which carries the most common genes and DNA. It is TCRdb's table, rather than the study itself, that gives the V and J calls and clone size. Here the sample has under 400,000 distinct CDR3 sequences; about 12% occur a single time. 2.5% to 3.5% of the sample is held by the ten biggest clonotypes.

Findings and caveats that apply to the study as a whole: The secondary T-cell response was weaker than the primary response but faster, peaking on day 5 instead of day 15. Most clones expanded after primary vaccination were re-detected after the booster (around 96% of CD4 and roughly 85% of CD8), suggesting broad memory maintenance. The study included only two donors, which limits how far the findings can be generalized. FACS-sorted repertoires could contain abundant contaminating clonotypes from the bulk population, so computational filtering was required. A small fraction of clonotypes appeared in both the CD4 and CD8 compartments, likely as a result of convergent recombination.

The V end loses 0 bases and the J end loses 3 bases, and a stretch of 9 bases separates them. There are 14 amino acids in the CDR3, from cysteine to phenylalanine inclusive. This entry keeps only the CDR3 DNA: 42 bases, framed from base 1. As encoded in the germline V gene (reference sequence), CDR1 is PRHDT while CDR2 is FYEKMQ. The chain is assembled from TRBV13 and TRBJ2-7; no D gene is confidently identified. The receptor comes from a man younger than 35 who received the YFV17D yellow fever vaccine. Specimen: CD4+ T cells sorted from PBMCs, collected 15 days after the yellow fever booster vaccination. The DNA is TGTGCCAGCAGCTTAGGGGGTAGTATCTACGAGCAGTACTTC. Translation gives CASSLGGSIYEQYF.